The present entry profiles one TCR beta chain with its context. What it binds is unknown. The source of the sample is a study of cytomegalovirus exposure and HLA in healthy donors. The CDR3 loop spans 13 amino acids. The germline gives CDR1 MNHNS, CDR2 SASEGT. Trimming at V came to 6 bases and at J to 4 bases, leaving 0 bases not matched to a gene. 13 Jbeta primers and 60 Vbeta primers were used for the PCR. Sequencing used immunoSEQ multiplex PCR; TCRdb keeps in-frame clones, though not all of them. This table holds approximately 150,000 clones, more than 65% found once. General study findings and limits: Using a false discovery rate of 0.05, a later analysis showed that fewer than 20,000 TCR beta sequences were associated with HLA alleles. Across donors, presence/absence analyses took sequencing depth to be roughly uniform. TCR beta V segments were, for the most part, productive about 87% or about 30% of the time in an earlier analysis.

V and J are TRBV6-1 and TRBJ1-5; 10 nucleotides match TRBD1. Sample: PBMCs. The clonotype was recovered from a man aged 50 to 60 in good health and CMV-seropositive. CDR3 region: CASRGQGNQPQHF. The CDR3 bases are TGTGCCAGCAGGGGACAGGGGAATCAGCCCCAGCATTTT.